A selection of T cell receptor beta chains follows, all from one sample in a study of siplizumab effects on memory and regulatory T cells. The data were produced by immunoSEQ multiplex PCR, yet TCRdb's version contains in-frame clones alone and is incomplete. The sample carries around 110,000 clones, 90% to 95% recorded once. The sequenced sample was non-Treg CD4+ T cells sorted from blood. The receptor source for this set is a human donor in good health. Each CDR3 is given with its conserved first and last residue. A D gene is named only where the DNA matches it firmly. Clone size appears in some rows only: once, few, many, or a class for an expanded clone.

clone size | D gene | J gene | V gene | CDR3 DNA | CDR3 protein
- | - | TRBJ2-1 | TRBV7-2 | TGTGCCAGCAGCGGGAGCGGACACTCCTACAATGAGCAGTTCTTC | CASSGSGHSYNEQFF
- | - | TRBJ2-2 | TRBV13 | TGTGCCAGCAGCTTAGAGCTAGGGAACACCGGGGAGCTGTTTTTT | CASSLELGNTGELFF
once | TRBD1 | TRBJ1-2 | TRBV19 | TGTGCCAGTAGTATATTAGGGACAGGGGTAGGTGGCTACACCTTC | CASSILGTGVGGYTF
once | - | TRBJ1-1 | TRBV6-5 | TGTGCCAGCACTTCGGGGGGATTGAGCACTGAAGCTTTCTTT | CASTSGGLSTEAFF
- | - | TRBJ1-5 | TRBV7-8 | TGTGCCAGCAGCGCCTGGGGGCAGTTGTATAGCAATCAGCCCCAGCATTTT | CASSAWGQLYSNQPQHF
- | - | TRBJ1-4 | TRBV5-6 | TGTGCCAGCAGCTTGGGGGCCGGTGAAAAACTGTTTTTT | CASSLGAGEKLFF
- | TRBD2 | TRBJ2-5 | TRBV6-5 | TGTGCCAGCAGTTACTTCGCCGCGGGAGAAGAGACCCAGTACTTC | CASSYFAAGEETQYF
- | - | TRBJ2-1 | TRBV19 | TGTGCCAGTAGTATAGGCAGGGCCGAAAACTACAATGAGCAGTTCTTC | CASSIGRAENYNEQFF
- | - | TRBJ1-5 | TRBV7-6 | TGTGCCAGCAGCCCCCAGGGCGGGACGGATAATCAGCCCCAGCATTTT | CASSPQGGTDNQPQHF
- | TRBD2 | TRBJ2-1 | TRBV2 | TGTGCCAGCAGCCTGACTAGCGGGAGCGATGAGCAGTTCTTC | CASSLTSGSDEQFF
- | - | TRBJ2-7 | TRBV19 | TGTGCCAGGGATCAGGGCTACGAGCAGTACTTC | CARDQGYEQYF
- | - | TRBJ1-5 | TRBV5-1 | TGCGCCAGCAGCTTGGAGGGGTCTAGCAATCAGCCCCAGCATTTT | CASSLEGSSNQPQHF
- | TRBD1 | TRBJ1-1 | TRBV14 | TGTGCCAGCAGCCACAGGGGGCAACTAACTGAAGCTTTCTTT | CASSHRGQLTEAFF
- | - | TRBJ1-2 | TRBV18 | TGTGCCAGCTCACCAGAGGACGGAGCTTTCTATGGCTACACCTTC | CASSPEDGAFYGYTF
few | TRBD1 | TRBJ1-1 | TRBV2 | TGTGCCAGCAGTGCTTCCGGGACAGACACTGAAGCTTTCTTT | CASSASGTDTEAFF